This T cell receptor beta chain was retrieved from a study of blood T cell repertoires in COVID-19. Overall study context: Acute and convalescent COVID-19 specimens originated in the United States, Italy and Spain. Sample material is recorded as cDNA or gDNA derived from T cells, B-cell-depleted T cells, or PBMCs.

As originally analysed: Estimated nucleated cell counts came from reference gene primer amplification. Assay used: immunoSEQ multiplex PCR; TCRdb lists only in-frame clones, some missing. V and J calls and clone size come straight from that table; D and trimming were deduced from the DNA. The data hold approximately 290,000 clones, with about 88% observed a single time. Germline values: CDR1 SQVTM, CDR2 ANQGSEA. The CDR3 is 13 residues long. Germline trimming cut 5 bases from V and 7 bases from J; bases unmatched to any gene: 7. The TCR sequence derives from a woman aged 60-75 years with acute or convalescent COVID-19. The sequencing input was peripheral blood. The V call is TRBV29-1, the J call TRBJ1-2; 10 bases map to TRBD1. The chain's CDR3 is CSVPGQGRSGYTF. The CDR3 nucleotides are TGCAGCGTTCCGGGACAGGGGAGGAGTGGCTACACCTTC.